One and the same sample provided the 32 T cell receptor beta chains below, sequenced in a study of OX40 agonist ivuxolimab in advanced cancers. Using immunoSEQ multiplex PCR, the repertoire was profiled, and TCRdb retains in-frame clones only, with some absent. The table lists approximately 50,000 clones, approximately 86% of them singletons. The sequenced sample was CD4+ or CD8+ T cells sorted from blood, obtained in a trial of the OX40 agonist ivuxolimab. The receptors shown here come from an adult with an advanced solid tumor such as melanoma, head and neck, liver or kidney cancer.

The V call is TRBV5-4, the J call TRBJ1-4, with 8 bases matching TRBD1. The V gene's germline CDR1 is SGHNT and CDR2 YYREEE (reference sequence). There are 14 residues in the CDR3. The ends lost 0 bases at V and 8 bases at J; junction bases unmatched: 3. The CDR3 loop reads CASSLDRGGEKLFF. The CDR3 DNA is TGTGCCAGCAGCTTGGACAGGGGGGGCGAAAAACTGTTTTTT.

This chain connects TRBV5-4 to TRBJ1-2; maybe TRBD1 (5 bases). Trimming stripped 5 bases from V and 8 bases from J, with 22 bases between. The CDR3 sequence is 15 residues long. Per germline, CDR1 SGHNT and CDR2 YYREEE (reference sequence). The DNA for the CDR3 is TGTGCCAGCAGGGGACCCACTATGGCTACTTCGGGCTACACCTTC. Its protein product is CASRGPTMATSGYTF.

About this clone itself: The same CDR3 arises from other DNA sequences in this sample as well. The rearrangement links TRBV2 to TRBJ2-5; D gene unclear. The germline V gene encodes CDR1 SNHLY and CDR2 FYNNEI. The CDR3 runs to 12 residues. The V end lost 3 bases, the J end lost 5 bases, and 7 bases lay between the germline ends. The CDR3 sequence: CASSELRETQYF. In nucleotides, the CDR3 is TGTGCCAGCAGTGAGTTGCGGGAGACCCAGTACTTC.

This sequence joins TRBV4-3 and TRBJ2-5, with D hard to call. The J call may be mistaken, given a closer DNA end match to TRBJ2-7. CDR1 is LGHNA and CDR2 is YSLEER in the germline V gene. The CDR3 length is 14 residues. The DNA of the CDR3 is TGCGCCAGCAGCCAAGAACTCCAGTCCTACGAGCAGTACTTC. Amino acids: CASSQELQSYEQYF.

J is TRBJ1-1 and V is TRBV7-9; the match to TRBD1 covers 7 bases. J gave up 5 bases and V 3 bases, and 6 bases lay outside the gene matches. This CDR3 spans 14 amino acids. Germline-derived CDR1 and CDR2 are SEHNR and FQNEAQ (reference sequence). The CDR3 DNA reads TGTGCCAGCAGCTTCCCCCAGGGGGGAACTGAAGCTTTCTTT. Its protein product is CASSFPQGGTEAFF.

This chain uses TRBV14 with TRBJ1-2; D is perhaps TRBD1 (6 bases). Between the trimmed V and J ends, which lost 0 bases and 4 bases, there was a span of 12 bases. The CDR3 runs to 15 residues. In germline, CDR1 is SGHDN, CDR2 FVKESK. The CDR3 nucleotides read TGTGCCAGCAGCCAAGACCCCAGGGGAGGCTATGGCTACACCTTC. Protein sequence: CASSQDPRGGYGYTF.

Here the CDR3 DNA reads TGTGCCAGCTCACCACCGTTGAAGTCCGAGTACAATGAGCAGTTCTTC. It translates to CASSPPLKSEYNEQFF. V gene TRBV18 combines with J gene TRBJ2-1; D gene ambiguous. Germline V gene data show CDR1 as KGHSH and CDR2 as LQKENI. The length of the CDR3 is 16 residues. V lost 0 bases and J 4 bases, leaving 13 bases between the germline ends.

CDR3 DNA sequence: TGTGCCAGCAGTGGGCGGACAGGGCCAGATACGCAGTATTTT. Protein sequence: CASSGRTGPDTQYF. The V and J genes are TRBV6-1 and TRBJ2-3; TRBD1 agrees at 8 bases. Trimming took 4 bases from V and 4 from J; bases not matched to a gene: 4. The germline CDR1 and CDR2 sequences are MNHNS and SASEGT. This CDR3 has 14 residues.

V usage is TRBV5-5 and J usage is TRBJ2-3, with D possibly TRBD2 on 5 matching bases. Deletions cut 0 bases from V and 5 bases from J, with 10 bases between. In germline, CDR1 is SGHKS, CDR2 YYEKEE (reference sequence). This CDR3 spans 14 amino acids. The CDR3 is CASSLGGLVDTQYF. CDR3 DNA: TGTGCCAGCAGCTTGGGTGGACTCGTAGATACGCAGTATTTT. The full variable domain, rest sourced from reference TRBV5-5 and TRBJ2-3, is DAGVTQSPTHLIKTRGQQVTLRCSPISGHKSVSWYQQVLGQGPQFIFQYYEKEERGRGNFPDRFSARQFPNYSSELNVNALLLGDSALYLCASSLGGLVDTQYFGPGTRLTVL.

This clone appeared a single time. This rearrangement joins TRBV6-5 to TRBJ1-4; D is unresolved. The CDR3 is 10 residues long. V lost 6 bases, J lost 8 bases, and 4 bases lay in between. CDR1 and CDR2 from the germline V gene are MNHEY and SVGAGI. The CDR3, as DNA: TGTGCCAGCAGAGGAGAAAAACTGTTTTTT. This sequence encodes CASRGEKLFF.

The V gene is TRBV5-1, the J gene TRBJ2-7; 7 nucleotides match TRBD2. The germline gives CDR1 SGHRS, CDR2 YFSETQ. The CDR3 runs 13 residues. Trimming at V came to 1 base and at J to 5 bases, leaving 3 bases not matched to a gene. Written as DNA, the CDR3 is TGCGCCAGCAGCTTGAATGCGGGGGACGAGCAGTACTTC. It encodes CASSLNAGDEQYF.

V gene TRBV28 combines with J gene TRBJ1-5; 7 nucleotides agree with TRBD1. The V gene end was trimmed by 6 bases and the J gene end by 4 bases; junction bases not matched to a gene: 6. Germline V gene sequence: CDR1 MDHEN, CDR2 SYDVKM. This CDR3 has 14 amino acids. CDR3 nucleotide sequence: TGTGCCAGCAGCACTAGGGGGCGGAATCAGCCCCAGCATTTT. It specifies CASSTRGRNQPQHF. The whole variable domain, remainder taken from reference TRBV28 and TRBJ1-5, is DVKVTQSSRYLVKRTGEKVFLECVQDMDHENMFWYRQDPGLGLRLIYFSYDVKMKEKGDIPEGYSVSREKKERFSLILESASTNQTSMYLCASSTRGRNQPQHFGDGTRLSIL.

This chain connects TRBV18 to TRBJ2-1; D gene unclear. Germline assignment: CDR1 KGHSH and CDR2 LQKENI. This CDR3 spans 14 amino acids. V was shortened by 2 bases and J by 0 bases, with 5 bases between the two germline ends. The CDR3 spells CASSPASSYNEQFF. The CDR3 nucleotides read TGTGCCAGCTCACCAGCCAGCTCCTACAATGAGCAGTTCTTC.

This clone was counted a few times. The V call is TRBV7-2, the J call TRBJ1-1; 9 nucleotides match TRBD1. The CDR3 contains 14 residues. The V gene's germline CDR1 is SGHTA and CDR2 FQGNSA. V was pared by 4 bases and J by 1 base, with 1 base of the junction left unmatched. The CDR3 region has the DNA TGTGCCAGCAGCTGGGGACAGGGGAACACTGAAGCTTTCTTT. Residues: CASSWGQGNTEAFF. Full variable domain (outside the CDR3, taken from reference TRBV7-2 and TRBJ1-1): GAGVSQSPSNKVTEKGKDVELRCDPISGHTALYWYRQSLGQGLEFLIYFQGNSAPDKSGLPSDRFSAERTGGSVSTLTIQRTQQEDSAVYLCASSWGQGNTEAFFGQGTRLTVV.

The chain combines TRBV7-9 with TRBJ1-1; a possible D gene is TRBD1 (5 bases). This CDR3 is 18 amino acids long. Trimming pared 4 bases from V and 4 bases from J, leaving 25 bases between. The germline V gene encodes CDR1 SEHNR and CDR2 FQNEAQ (reference sequence). In DNA, the CDR3 is TGTGCCAGCAGCTCGAGCGGGGTAGGTTTTCCCGGGGGCACTGAAGCTTTCTTT. Translated, it gives CASSSSGVGFPGGTEAFF.

The V gene is TRBV9, the J gene TRBJ2-7; a possible D gene is TRBD2 (5 bases). The length of the CDR3 is 14 residues. Germline CDR1 and CDR2: SGDLS and YYNGEE. V gave up 0 bases and J gave up 4 bases, with 11 bases separating them. This chain's CDR3 is CASSVEGRGYEQYF. The DNA of the CDR3 is TGTGCCAGCAGCGTAGAAGGACGGGGATACGAGCAGTACTTC.

This clone was picked up a small number of times. CDR3 DNA: TGCGCCAGCAGCCAACCCGACTACTCTGGAAACACCATATATTTT. Its translation: CASSQPDYSGNTIYF. The V gene is TRBV4-1, the J gene TRBJ1-3; D not certain. CDR1 and CDR2 (germline): MGHRA, YSYEKL. Trimming pared 2 bases from V and 0 bases from J, leaving 8 bases between. This CDR3 contains 15 residues.

The chain carries TRBV10-3 and TRBJ2-1; D perhaps matches TRBD2 (6 bases). The CDR3 runs 14 residues. CDR1 ENHRY and CDR2 SYGVKD come from the germline V gene. The V gene lost 6 bases and the J gene lost 4 bases, with 13 bases spanning the gap. CDR3 nucleotide sequence: TGTGCCATCAGCACCGGGACTGGTTACAATGAGCAGTTCTTC. As protein: CAISTGTGYNEQFF.

The J gene is TRBJ2-1, the V gene TRBV27; D is unresolved. Germline V gene data show CDR1 as MNHEY and CDR2 as SMNVEV (reference sequence). V lost 5 bases, J lost 3 bases, and 17 bases lay in between. The CDR3 is 16 residues long. The CDR3 loop reads CASSALRAKLYNEQFF. The CDR3 nucleotides are TGTGCCAGCAGTGCCCTTCGGGCAAAGCTCTACAATGAGCAGTTCTTC.

In its sample, this clone was seen once. The V and J genes are TRBV5-5 and TRBJ2-5, with TRBD1 identical over 10 bases. This CDR3 is built from 16 residues. The V gene end was trimmed by 3 bases and the J gene end by 4 bases; junction bases not matched to a gene: 9. Germline V lookup: CDR1 SGHKS, CDR2 YYEKEE (reference sequence). CDR3 amino acids: CASSSARQGAPETQYF. As DNA, the CDR3 is TGTGCCAGCAGCTCCGCTCGACAGGGGGCTCCAGAGACCCAGTACTTC.

The V and J genes are TRBV7-2 and TRBJ2-7, with D perhaps matching TRBD2 (5 bases). Trimming pared 5 bases from V and 0 bases from J, leaving 11 bases between. CDR1 and CDR2 from the germline V gene are SGHTA and FQGNSA. CDR3 length: 14 residues. The chain's CDR3 is CASSTRTDSYEQYF. DNA for the CDR3: TGTGCCAGCAGCACTCGGACTGACTCCTACGAGCAGTACTTC.

The V and J genes are TRBV30 and TRBJ2-1; no clear D gene. This CDR3 contains 14 residues. Germline lookup yields CDR1 GTSNPN and CDR2 SVGIG (reference sequence). V was clipped by 8 bases and J by 1 base, with 15 bases between them. CDR3: CAPARPESYNEQFF. The CDR3 DNA is TGTGCCCCAGCTAGGCCGGAATCCTACAATGAGCAGTTCTTC.

This CDR3 is CASSQQARAASTDTQYF. The CDR3 DNA reads TGCGCCAGCAGCCAACAGGCACGGGCGGCTAGCACAGATACGCAGTATTTT. The rearrangement uses TRBV4-3 and TRBJ2-3; D gene unclear. V was clipped by 2 bases and J by 0 bases, with 15 bases between them. Germline values: CDR1 LGHNA, CDR2 YSLEER. The CDR3 has 17 amino acids.

This chain uses TRBV28 with TRBJ1-6; D is ambiguous. CDR3 length: 12 residues. CDR1 is MDHEN, CDR2 SYDVKM, per germline. Between the trimmed V and J ends, which lost 7 bases and 10 bases, there was a span of 11 bases. CDR3 amino acids: CASTEGKSPLHF. Here the CDR3 DNA reads TGTGCCAGCACGGAGGGAAAATCACCCCTCCACTTT. Drawing the rest from reference TRBV28 and TRBJ1-6, the complete variable domain is DVKVTQSSRYLVKRTGEKVFLECVQDMDHENMFWYRQDPGLGLRLIYFSYDVKMKEKGDIPEGYSVSREKKERFSLILESASTNQTSMYLCASTEGKSPLHFGNGTRLTVT.

This chain links TRBV30 with TRBJ2-7; D call uncertain. Trimming cost V 2 bases and J 9 bases, with 11 bases left between them. This CDR3 spans 11 amino acids. Germline V gene sequence: CDR1 GTSNPN, CDR2 SVGIG (reference sequence). The CDR3 DNA reads as TGTGCCTGGAGTCTCGACGGTGGGCAGTACTTC. Its protein is CAWSLDGGQYF.

The genes are TRBV18 and TRBJ2-7, with 8 bases that match TRBD1. The CDR3 has 15 amino acids. The V and J ends lost 2 bases and 5 bases, in that order; junction bases with no gene match: 8. Per the germline V gene, CDR1 is KGHSH and CDR2 is LQKENI. The chain's CDR3 is CASSPASDRVHEQYF. DNA of the CDR3: TGTGCCAGCTCACCAGCTTCGGACAGGGTCCACGAGCAGTACTTC.

This clone appeared a few times. CDR3: CASSRQLAGAFNEQFF. The CDR3 coding sequence is TGCGCCAGCAGCCGCCAGCTAGCGGGAGCTTTCAATGAGCAGTTCTTC. The genes are TRBV4-3 and TRBJ2-1; 10 bases agree with TRBD2. CDR3 size: 16 residues. CDR1 and CDR2 (germline): LGHNA, YSLEER. J was trimmed by 6 bases and V by 4 bases; bases with no gene match: 9.

In its sample, this clone was seen once. The rearrangement links TRBV28 to TRBJ1-5; 7 bases align to TRBD1. The CDR3 is 16 amino acids. Germline V lookup: CDR1 MDHEN, CDR2 SYDVKM. V was clipped by 6 bases and J by 5 bases; unmatched bases: 13. The CDR3 bases are TGTGCCAGCAGCCCCTATACAAGGGGGCGCGATCAGCCCCAGCATTTT. Its translation: CASSPYTRGRDQPQHF.

The chain has TRBV11-1 and TRBJ2-7; D remains ambiguous. The V end was cut by 4 bases, the J end by 4 bases, with 8 bases between. Germline-derived CDR1 and CDR2 are SGHAT and FQDESV (reference sequence). The CDR3 loop spans 12 amino acids. The CDR3 DNA sequence: TGTGCCAGCAGCTCCCTCAAGTACGAGCAGTACTTC. Its protein is CASSSLKYEQYF.

J is TRBJ2-5 and V is TRBV5-4, with TRBD1 matching 7 bases. Looked up from germline, CDR1 is SGHNT and CDR2 is YYREEE (reference sequence). V gave up 3 bases and J gave up 2 bases; unmatched junction bases: 10. This CDR3 comprises 16 residues. This CDR3 reads CASSYRQGRGQETQYF. The CDR3 bases are TGTGCCAGCAGCTACCGACAGGGTAGGGGGCAAGAGACCCAGTACTTC.

The V gene is TRBV7-8, the J gene TRBJ1-4; the match to TRBD1 covers 9 bases. The CDR3 spans 16 residues. Trimming at V came to 5 bases and at J to 8 bases, leaving 12 bases not matched to a gene. The germline V gene has CDR1 SGHVS and CDR2 FQNEAQ. The CDR3 bases are TGTGCCAGCAGCCTAAAGGGGGGACAGGGTGGAGAAAAACTGTTTTTT. It codes for CASSLKGGQGGEKLFF.

The DNA of the CDR3 is TGTGCCAGCAGAATGACGGCTAACTATGGCTACACCTTC. Its translation: CASRMTANYGYTF. The rearrangement uses TRBV27 and TRBJ1-2; unclear D gene. V lost 6 bases to trimming and J lost 0 bases, with 8 bases between them. CDR3 size: 13 residues. Germline V gene lookup returns CDR1 MNHEY and CDR2 SMNVEV (reference sequence).